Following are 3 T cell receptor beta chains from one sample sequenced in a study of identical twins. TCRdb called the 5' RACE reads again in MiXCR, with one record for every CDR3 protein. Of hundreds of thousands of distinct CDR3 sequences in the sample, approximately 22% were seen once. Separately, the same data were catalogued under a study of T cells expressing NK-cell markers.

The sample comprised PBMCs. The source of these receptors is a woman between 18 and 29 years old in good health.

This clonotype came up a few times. The CDR3 DNA sequence: TGCGCCAGCAGCTTGGAGCCCGCCCGGGGCTACACCTTC. Protein product: CASSLEPARGYTF. The chain couples TRBV5-1 to TRBJ1-2; D remains unclear. The CDR3 sequence is 13 residues long. The germline CDR1 and CDR2 sequences are SGHRS and YFSETQ. Trimming cost V 0 bases and J 8 bases, with 11 bases left between them.

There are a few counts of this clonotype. CDR3 coding DNA: TGCGCCAGCAGCTTGGCGTGGGTAGCGGGGGCCCCTACAACAGATACGCAGTATTTT. Encoded protein: CASSLAWVAGAPTTDTQYF. This sequence joins TRBV5-1 and TRBJ2-3, with 9 positions matching TRBD2. The CDR3 extends over 19 amino acids. Germline V lookup: CDR1 SGHRS, CDR2 YFSETQ. V was clipped by 0 bases and J by 3 bases; unmatched bases: 14.

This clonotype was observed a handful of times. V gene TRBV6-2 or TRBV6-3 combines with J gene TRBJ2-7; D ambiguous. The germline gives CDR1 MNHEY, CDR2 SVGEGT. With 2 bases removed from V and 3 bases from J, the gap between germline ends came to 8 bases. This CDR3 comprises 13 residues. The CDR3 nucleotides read TGTGCCAGCAGTTACCGCAGAAACTACGAGCAGTACTTC. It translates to CASSYRRNYEQYF.